Included here is one T cell receptor beta chain sequence, with context. The antigen is undetermined. The data were obtained in a study of identical twins. The study, taken as a whole, reports: Weaker excess twin sharing was observed in beta out-of-frame sequences. Zero-insertion analyses could be partly confounded by invariant MAIT and iNKT cells.

Germline CDR1 is SNHLY and CDR2 is FYNNEI. V shed 5 bases and J shed 6 bases, with 11 bases lying between them. The CDR3 runs to 13 residues. Each CDR3 protein is one row after TCRdb ran MiXCR on the 5' RACE reads. The sample lists 1.5 million to 2 million distinct CDR3 sequences; less than 35% were seen once. The rearrangement joins TRBV2 to TRBJ1-5, with a weak D call TRBD1 (6 bases). The clonotype comes from a newborn girl in good health. Sequences were obtained from cord blood. CDR3 sequence reads: CASSINRAQPQHF. CDR3 DNA: TGTGCCAGCAGTATAAACAGGGCTCAGCCCCAGCATTTT.